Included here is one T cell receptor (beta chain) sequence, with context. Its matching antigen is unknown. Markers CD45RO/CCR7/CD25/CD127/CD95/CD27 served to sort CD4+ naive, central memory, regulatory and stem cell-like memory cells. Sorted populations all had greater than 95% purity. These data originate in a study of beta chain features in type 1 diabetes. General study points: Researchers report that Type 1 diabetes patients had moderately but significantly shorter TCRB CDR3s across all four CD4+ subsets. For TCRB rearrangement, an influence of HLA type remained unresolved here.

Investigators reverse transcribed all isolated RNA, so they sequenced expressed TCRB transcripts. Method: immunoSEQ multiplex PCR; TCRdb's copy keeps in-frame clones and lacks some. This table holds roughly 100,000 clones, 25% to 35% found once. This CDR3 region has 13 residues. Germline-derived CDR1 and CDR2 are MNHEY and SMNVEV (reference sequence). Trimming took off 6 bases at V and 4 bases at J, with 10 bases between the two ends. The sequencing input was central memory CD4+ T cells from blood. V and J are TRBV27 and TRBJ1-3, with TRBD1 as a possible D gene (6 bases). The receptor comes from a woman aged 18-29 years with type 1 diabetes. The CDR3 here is CASRVTGGNTIYF. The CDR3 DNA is TGTGCCAGCAGGGTGACAGGCGGAAACACCATATATTTT.